This record covers a single T cell receptor beta chain. Time point in this sample: peripheral blood 6 weeks after treatment start. These data are taken from a study of PD-L1 blockade in urothelial cancer. Study-wide context: Blood samples contained a median around 140,000 T cells.

CDR3 length: 14 amino acids. Germline lookup yields CDR1 MNHEY and CDR2 SMNVEV (reference sequence). V was clipped by 3 bases and J by 4 bases, with 12 bases between them. This table comes from immunoSEQ multiplex PCR, and its TCRdb copy is limited to in-frame clones, with some not included. The data hold 25,000 to 30,000 clones, with approximately 80% observed a single time. The sequencing here drew on PBMCs, taken around atezolizumab (anti-PD-L1) treatment. The receptor was derived from a man in his 70s with urothelial cancer. The chain has TRBV27 and TRBJ1-2; D gene unclear. The CDR3 bases are TGTGCCAGCAGTTTCGAGGGCAAGGGCTATGGCTACACCTTC. This gives the protein CASSFEGKGYGYTF.